The 21 T cell receptor beta chains below all came from one sample that was sequenced in a study of T cell responses to AZD1222 COVID-19 vaccine. Clones were read by immunoSEQ multiplex PCR, and TCRdb kept only the in-frame ones, dropping some. The data contain about 120,000 clones, around nine tenths of them seen just once; the ten biggest clones take up under 7%. The source material was peripheral blood, sampled on day 0 of AZD1222 vaccination. These receptors were collected from an adult in good health.

As for this clone: Germline is not matched at one junction end, which may reflect a read error. The V and J genes are TRBV7-7 and TRBJ1-4; possibly TRBD1 for D (5 bases). This CDR3 region has 15 residues. Germline CDR1 and CDR2: SSHAT and FNYEAQ (reference sequence). The CDR3 is CASSQSVQGNEKLFF. CDR3 sequence (DNA): TGTGCTAGCAGCCAATCGGTCCAGGGTAATGAAAAACTGTTTTTT.

The genes are TRBV6-5 and TRBJ1-5; the D is unclear. V lost 4 bases and J 3 bases, leaving 4 bases between the germline ends. The CDR3 is made up of 12 amino acids. CDR1 is MNHEY and CDR2 is SVGAGI in the germline V gene. CDR3 protein: CASSSYNQPQHF. The CDR3 DNA reads TGTGCCAGCAGTTCCTACAATCAGCCCCAGCATTTT.

V gene TRBV7-8 combines with J gene TRBJ1-2; weak D call: TRBD1 (6 bases). The germline CDR1 and CDR2 sequences are SGHVS and FQNEAQ. The CDR3 runs 15 residues. Trimming cost V 5 bases and J 1 base, with 14 bases left between them. CDR3 sequence: CASSPYRALNYGYTF. The CDR3 DNA reads as TGTGCCAGCAGCCCGTACAGGGCCCTTAACTATGGCTACACCTTC.

V gene TRBV19 combines with J gene TRBJ1-2; D remains unclear. Germline CDR1 reads LNHDA; CDR2 reads SQIVND (reference sequence). Trimming cost V 3 bases and J 6 bases, with 11 bases left between them. The CDR3 sequence is 13 residues long. The CDR3 nucleotides are TGTGCCAGTAGTATCTGGGATTCTAATGGCTACACCTTC. This translates into CASSIWDSNGYTF.

The chain carries TRBV19 and TRBJ1-4, with 7 bases identical to TRBD1. The CDR3 is 16 residues long. V shed 3 bases and J 0 bases; nucleotides not matched to a gene: 4. Per the germline V gene, CDR1 is LNHDA and CDR2 is SQIVND (reference sequence). Here the CDR3 reads CASSIPDRATNEKLFF. The CDR3, as DNA: TGTGCCAGTAGTATTCCCGACAGGGCAACTAATGAAAAACTGTTTTTT.

The chain recombines TRBV5-1 with TRBJ2-1; tentatively, D is TRBD2 (5 bases). V was clipped by 9 bases and J by 0 bases, with 16 bases between them. Germline-derived CDR1 and CDR2 are SGHRS and YFSETQ. The CDR3 totals 15 residues. CDR3 protein: CATRAGGSSYNEQFF. DNA of the CDR3: TGCGCCACCCGGGCCGGAGGAAGCTCCTACAATGAGCAGTTCTTC.

This clone was seen a single time. V usage is TRBV3-1 (or the pseudogene TRBV3-2) and J usage is TRBJ2-7; 8 bases are a match to TRBD1. Germline V gene data show CDR1 as LGHDT and CDR2 as YNNKEL (reference sequence). With 4 bases clipped from V and 4 bases from J, the junction kept 18 bases outside the gene matches. CDR3 length: 18 residues. In nucleotides, the CDR3 is TGTGCCAGCAGCCCCCACCGAGGTCCGCGGGACAGGCCTTACGAGCAGTACTTC. Translation gives CASSPHRGPRDRPYEQYF.

The rearrangement uses TRBV28 and TRBJ1-2; perhaps TRBD1 as D (5 bases). Germline CDR1 MDHEN, CDR2 SYDVKM. Trimming left V 5 bases short and J 4 bases short, with 8 bases between. The CDR3 has 12 residues. The CDR3 nucleotides are TGTGCCAGCAGTCGGGGACCCTATGGCTACACCTTC. Its protein is CASSRGPYGYTF.

This rearrangement joins TRBV19 to TRBJ2-7, with D possibly being TRBD2 (6 bases). Trimming removed 4 bases at V and 4 bases at J, with 11 bases between. The CDR3 contains 13 residues. The germline V gene encodes CDR1 LNHDA and CDR2 SQIVND (reference sequence). The CDR3 loop reads CASSTTRGYEQYF. CDR3 DNA sequence: TGTGCCAGTAGTACAACGCGGGGTTACGAGCAGTACTTC.

The count of this clone is one. The chain links TRBV19 to TRBJ1-4; D is unresolved. Germline CDR1 and CDR2: LNHDA and SQIVND (reference sequence). The CDR3 runs to 12 residues. The V and J ends lost 4 bases and 8 bases respectively, with 8 bases between them. CDR3 coding DNA: TGTGCCAGTAGTAACCCACAGGAAAAACTGTTTTTT. The encoded protein is CASSNPQEKLFF.

This clone was seen more than once but under ten times. The chain carries TRBV14 and TRBJ1-2; D possibly corresponds to TRBD1 (6 bases). The CDR3 consists of 14 residues. The V and J ends lost 4 bases and 4 bases respectively, with 13 bases between them. Germline CDR1 reads SGHDN; CDR2 reads FVKESK. DNA for the CDR3: TGTGCCAGCAGCCCCCGGGGACATATCTATGGCTACACCTTC. Its translation: CASSPRGHIYGYTF.

J is TRBJ1-5 and V is TRBV6-4; D call uncertain. The V and J ends lost 4 bases and 6 bases respectively, with 10 bases between them. This CDR3 contains 13 residues. From germline, CDR1 is MRHNA and CDR2 SNTAGT. As DNA, the CDR3 is TGTGCCAGCAGTGCCGACCGGGGTCAGCCCCAGCATTTT. Its translation: CASSADRGQPQHF.

The chain has TRBV19 and TRBJ1-5; D is ambiguous. CDR1 and CDR2 (germline): LNHDA, SQIVND (reference sequence). This CDR3 is built from 12 residues. Trimming pared 3 bases from V and 4 bases from J, leaving 4 bases between. The CDR3 nucleotides read TGTGCCAGTAGTATGGGGAATCAGCCCCAGCATTTT. It codes for CASSMGNQPQHF.

The V call is TRBV19, the J call TRBJ2-1, with a tentative D call TRBD1 (5 bases). CDR1 and CDR2 (germline): LNHDA, SQIVND (reference sequence). This CDR3 comprises 15 residues. V lost 5 bases and J 0 bases, leaving 11 bases between the germline ends. CDR3 sequence reads: CASSFRQSSYNEQFF. Here the CDR3 DNA reads TGTGCCAGTAGTTTCCGACAGAGCTCCTACAATGAGCAGTTCTTC.

The rearrangement links TRBV6-5 to TRBJ2-7; D tentatively fits TRBD1 or TRBD2 (7 bases each). CDR1 and CDR2 from the germline V gene are MNHEY and SVGAGI. There are 15 residues in the CDR3. V was shortened by 5 bases and J by 3 bases, with 17 bases between the two germline ends. CDR3: CASSTRQGGSYEQYF. Here the CDR3 DNA reads TGTGCCAGCAGTACCCGACAGGGAGGGAGCTACGAGCAGTACTTC.

This chain uses TRBV28 with TRBJ1-3; D not resolved. V lost 1 base to trimming and J lost 3 bases, with 7 bases between them. This CDR3 is 14 amino acids long. CDR1 and CDR2 from the germline V gene are MDHEN and SYDVKM. The CDR3 DNA is TGTGCCAGCAGTTTATTTAAGGGTGGAAACACCATATATTTT. Protein: CASSLFKGGNTIYF.

This chain connects TRBV29-1 to TRBJ1-5, with TRBD1 matching 9 bases. After removal of 0 bases from V and 7 bases from J, the junction contained 22 bases not matched to a gene. This CDR3 has 20 amino acids. CDR1 and CDR2 from the germline V gene are SQVTM and ANQGSEA. CDR3 DNA sequence: TGCAGCGTTGAAGAATGTAGGGGCTTTGGTGACAGGGGGTTTGGGCAGCCCCAGCATTTT. The encoded protein is CSVEECRGFGDRGFGQPQHF.

V and J are TRBV5-1 and TRBJ2-1, with 7 bases aligning to TRBD2. Germline V gene sequence: CDR1 SGHRS, CDR2 YFSETQ. V lost 2 bases to trimming and J lost 8 bases; unmatched junction nucleotides: 7. There are 14 residues in the CDR3. CDR3 residues: CASSFGGSVDEQFF. CDR3 nucleotides: TGCGCCAGCAGCTTCGGCGGGAGCGTCGATGAGCAGTTCTTC. Looking up the rest from reference TRBV5-1 and TRBJ2-1 gives the full variable domain: KAGVTQTPRYLIKTRGQQVTLSCSPISGHRSVSWYQQTPGQGLQFLFEYFSETQRNKGNFPGRFSGRQFSNSRSEMNVSTLELGDSALYLCASSFGGSVDEQFFGPGTRLTVL.

The rearrangement joins TRBV5-5 to TRBJ1-1; D call uncertain. V lost 1 base and J lost 1, with 11 bases in between. Germline CDR1 reads SGHKS; CDR2 reads YYEKEE (reference sequence). The CDR3 sequence is 15 residues long. The CDR3 DNA sequence: TGTGCCAGCAGCTTGTATAACCCAGGGAACACTGAAGCTTTCTTT. Protein product: CASSLYNPGNTEAFF.

The rearrangement joins TRBV24-1 to TRBJ2-3; TRBD1 matches at 9 bases. V lost 4 bases, J lost 2 bases, and 3 bases stayed unmatched. The CDR3 consists of 15 residues. Germline assignment: CDR1 KGHDR and CDR2 SFDVKD. The CDR3 loop reads CATSDGTGFTDTQYF. The CDR3, as DNA: TGTGCCACCAGTGACGGGACAGGGTTCACAGATACGCAGTATTTT.

V usage is TRBV27 and J usage is TRBJ1-6; 8 bases agree with TRBD1. V dropped 4 bases and J dropped 10; count of bases not matched to a gene: 6. The germline gives CDR1 MNHEY, CDR2 SMNVEV (reference sequence). The CDR3 contains 14 residues. CDR3 DNA: TGTGCCAGCAGTTCCTACGACAGGGGCTCACCCCTCCACTTT. Protein: CASSSYDRGSPLHF.